A single sample is the source of the 14 T cell receptor beta chains below, sequenced in a study of regulatory T cells in long-lasting Graves disease. Regarding time point: newly diagnosed GD, antithyroid drugs for less than 3 months. The TCR library was made from RNA that had been extracted from PBMCs in TRIzol. CDR3 regions were amplified by Arm-PCR using iRepertoire HTBI primers to build TCR beta libraries. TCRdb re-called the multiplex PCR reads through MiXCR, storing one row per CDR3 protein. The repertoire holds about 620,000 distinct CDR3 sequences, roughly 16% seen once, with around 19% in the top ten. The same specimen was also included in a second study, on T cells in Graves' hyperthyroidism and ophthalmopathy.

The input for sequencing was peripheral blood mononuclear cells (PBMCs), taken at new diagnosis, from a patient treated with antithyroid drugs. The receptors were sampled from a young woman with Graves disease.

This clonotype was counted a few times. The V call is TRBV6-2 or TRBV6-3, the J call TRBJ2-3; 12 positions agree with TRBD1. Germline V gives CDR1 MNHEY, CDR2 SVGEGT. The ends lost 5 bases at V and 2 bases at J; junction bases unmatched: 8. The CDR3 loop spans 17 amino acids. The CDR3 DNA reads TGTGCCAGCAGTGAAGTCTGGGGACAGGGGGCCACAGATACGCAGTATTTT. Its protein product is CASSEVWGQGATDTQYF.

This clonotype was observed a few times. The chain couples TRBV15 to TRBJ2-7; 7 bases are shared with TRBD1. J gave up 6 bases and V 5 bases, and 10 bases lay outside the gene matches. CDR3 length: 14 amino acids. Germline V gene sequence: CDR1 LNHNV, CDR2 YYDKDF (reference sequence). The CDR3 loop reads CATSGGQRAGEQYF. The CDR3 DNA reads as TGTGCCACCAGCGGGGGACAGCGAGCCGGCGAGCAGTACTTC.

Many counts were recorded for this clonotype. The V and J genes are TRBV2 and TRBJ2-2, with TRBD2 matching 12 bases. The J segment lost 3 bases and the V segment lost 6 bases, leaving 5 bases of the junction unmatched. CDR1 and CDR2 (germline): SNHLY, FYNNEI. This CDR3 comprises 16 residues. The CDR3 region is CASRQRTSGDTGELFF. CDR3 nucleotide sequence: TGTGCCAGCAGGCAAAGGACTAGCGGGGACACCGGGGAGCTGTTTTTT. Using reference TRBV2 and TRBJ2-2 for the parts outside the CDR3, the full variable domain is EPEVTQTPSHQVTQMGQEVILRCVPISNHLYFYWYRQILGQKVEFLVSFYNNEISEKSEIFDDQFSVERPDGSNFTLKIRSTKLEDSAMYFCASRQRTSGDTGELFFGEGSRLTVL.

This clonotype came up many times. The genes are TRBV28 and TRBJ1-1, with D tentatively TRBD1 (5 bases). Looked up from germline, CDR1 is MDHEN and CDR2 is SYDVKM. This CDR3 has 14 residues. The V end lost 5 bases, the J end lost 1 base, and 11 bases lay between the germline ends. CDR3 residues: CASSVQAKNTEAFF. In DNA, the CDR3 is TGTGCCAGCAGTGTACAGGCCAAGAACACTGAAGCTTTCTTT.

V and J are TRBV3-1 and TRBJ2-2; D is perhaps TRBD2 (6 bases). V shed 0 bases and J shed 4 bases, with 12 bases lying between them. Germline CDR1 reads LGHDT; CDR2 reads YNNKEL (reference sequence). The CDR3 is 16 amino acids. CDR3 bases: TGTGCCAGCAGCCAAGAGGGTCTAGCGATCACCGGGGAGCTGTTTTTT. It translates to CASSQEGLAITGELFF.

This clonotype was detected many times. The chain couples TRBV27 to TRBJ2-2, with 9 bases identical to TRBD2. The V gene end was trimmed by 2 bases and the J gene end by 4 bases; junction bases not matched to a gene: 5. CDR1 is MNHEY and CDR2 is SMNVEV in the germline V gene (reference sequence). CDR3 length: 16 residues. The CDR3 nucleotides read TGTGCCAGCAGTTTAGGTAGCGGGAGAAGCACCGGGGAGCTGTTTTTT. It specifies CASSLGSGRSTGELFF.

This clonotype was detected a few times. Mismatch with germline at one junction end may stem from a read error. The chain uses TRBV2 and TRBJ1-3, with unresolved D. The CDR3 has 12 amino acids. CDR1 and CDR2 (germline): SNHLY, FYNNEI. The CDR3 spells CASDGFRNTMYF. The CDR3 DNA reads as TGTGCCAGTGATGGATTCCGAAACACCATGTATTTT.

This clonotype was recorded many times. The V call is TRBV10-3, the J call TRBJ2-7, with 7 bases lining up with TRBD1. Per germline, CDR1 ENHRY and CDR2 SYGVKD. The length of the CDR3 is 15 residues. J lost 4 bases, V lost 10 bases, and 16 bases had no gene match. The CDR3 protein is CATTGEPPIIYEQYF. Written as DNA, the CDR3 is TGTGCCACCACAGGGGAGCCTCCCATAATATACGAGCAGTACTTC.

The chain employs TRBV28 and TRBJ1-6; tentatively, D is TRBD1 (5 bases). Germline CDR1 is MDHEN and CDR2 is SYDVKM. This CDR3 has 15 amino acids. V was shortened by 5 bases and J by 8 bases, with 16 bases between the two germline ends. CDR3 nucleotides: TGTGCCAGCAGTCCCAGCCAGGGAGTCCATTCACCCCTCCACTTT. Encoded protein: CASSPSQGVHSPLHF.

This clonotype was seen only a few times. This chain links TRBV5-1 with TRBJ2-7; TRBD2 matches 11 bases. The trim removed 0 bases at V and 2 bases at J, leaving 7 bases unmatched. This CDR3 is built from 17 residues. The germline V gene has CDR1 SGHRS and CDR2 YFSETQ. CDR3 nucleotide sequence: TGCGCCAGCAGCTTGGATCCGGGACTAGCGGCAGCCTACGAGCAGTACTTC. Translated, it gives CASSLDPGLAAAYEQYF.

This rearrangement joins TRBV4-1 to TRBJ1-1, with D maybe TRBD1 (5 bases). Looked up from germline, CDR1 is MGHRA and CDR2 is YSYEKL. Trimming took 1 base from V and 2 from J, leaving 8 bases between them. The CDR3 is 14 amino acids. The CDR3 sequence: CASSQVTANTEAFF. The CDR3 bases are TGCGCCAGCAGCCAAGTGACAGCTAACACTGAAGCTTTCTTT.

V gene TRBV28 combines with J gene TRBJ2-3; the D gene is possibly TRBD1 (5 bases). With the DNA end fitting TRBJ1-5 better, the J assignment may be wrong. Germline V lookup: CDR1 MDHEN, CDR2 SYDVKM. CDR3 length: 17 residues. In DNA form, the CDR3 reads TGTGCCAGCAGTACAGTAGCGGGACTCCTCTTTACGGATACGCAGCATTTT. This codes for CASSTVAGLLFTDTQHF.

This chain connects TRBV28 to TRBJ1-3; TRBD1 might be the D (5 bases). The V gene's germline CDR1 is MDHEN and CDR2 SYDVKM. Trimming shortened V by 6 bases and J by 1 base, and 13 bases separated the two germline ends. The CDR3 consists of 15 residues. The CDR3 DNA follows: TGTGCCAGCAGGCCCGCAGGGCCGTCTGGAAACACCATATATTTT. This encodes CASRPAGPSGNTIYF.

On this clonotype itself: The junction and the germline gene differ at one end; a read error may be behind it. The chain recombines TRBV11-1 with TRBJ2-1; D gene uncertain. Germline CDR1 is SGHAT and CDR2 is FQDESV (reference sequence). The CDR3 runs 15 residues. CDR3 in DNA: TGTGCCAGCAGCTTAGGGCGAAATTCCTACAATGAGCAGTCCTTC. Amino acid sequence: CASSLGRNSYNEQSF.